This T cell receptor (beta chain) was observed in a study of human T cells and chemical hapten exposure. The wider study: Patch tests of 0.01% DPC on the upper back were read at 6 days. Findings and caveats of the study: Patch test score rose with PT1 expanded TCRs, significant at 8, 16, 32, not 4.

In this sample, this clonotype turned up many times. Its cognate antigen is unknown. The V end lost 5 bases, the J end lost 6 bases, and 8 bases lay between the germline ends. This CDR3 contains 12 residues. Indicated time point: patch test 1, 2 weeks after DPC sensitization. Described treatment: therapeutic diphenylcyclopropenone sensitization with weekly scalp DPC. For the library, individual cDNA molecules each received unique molecular identifiers. TCRdb analysed the RACE reads with MiXCR anew, one entry per CDR3 protein. The repertoire holds around 380,000 distinct CDR3 sequences, with around 5% as singletons.

This chain connects TRBV12-3 or TRBV12-4 to TRBJ2-1; no clear D. The sample was whole blood, taken in connection with sensitization to the hapten diphenylcyclopropenone (DPC). The receptor was derived from a woman aged 45-65 years with alopecia areata. Some clones in this sample may be carry-over from other donors' samples. The CDR3 is CASSTGVNEQFF. CDR3 in DNA: TGTGCCAGCAGTACGGGTGTCAATGAGCAGTTCTTC.